A single sample gave rise to the 28 T cell receptor beta chains below, sequenced in a study of shared clonotypes between healthy human individuals. Measured with immunoSEQ multiplex PCR; TCRdb has only the in-frame clones, and not every one. The profile shows about 2 million clones, roughly 96% of them singletons. Sequencing was done on a sample of naive CD4+ T cells sorted from blood. Specified subset: CD45RA+ positively selected. These receptors came from a man aged 18-30 years in good health.

CDR3 coding DNA: TGTGCCAGCAGTTACTCGCCGGCAGGGGAAAAACTGTTTTTT. Translation: CASSYSPAGEKLFF. The chain recombines TRBV6-6 with TRBJ1-4; D might be TRBD1 (5 bases). The CDR3 runs to 14 residues. V was cut by 0 bases and J by 8 bases, with 10 bases left in between. The V gene's germline CDR1 is MNHNY and CDR2 SVGAGI (reference sequence).

Only one count was recorded for this clone. At one end, the junction sequence differs from germline, possibly due to a read error. The chain recombines TRBV7-7 with TRBJ2-5; no firm D call. This CDR3 is 14 amino acids long. Germline V gives CDR1 SSHAT, CDR2 FNYEAQ (reference sequence). The CDR3 region is CASSLLGRQETQYF. Written as DNA, the CDR3 is TGTGCTAGCAGCTTATTGGGCAGACAAGAGACCCAGTACTTC.

This chain connects TRBV5-1 to TRBJ2-1; the D is unclear. Germline CDR1 reads SGHRS; CDR2 reads YFSETQ. V shed 0 bases and J shed 6 bases, with 7 bases lying between them. CDR3 length: 13 amino acids. This chain's CDR3 is CASSLGSANEQFF. CDR3 DNA: TGCGCCAGCAGCTTGGGCTCCGCCAATGAGCAGTTCTTC.

The chain carries TRBV5-1 and TRBJ1-4, with 9 positions matching TRBD1. CDR1 SGHRS and CDR2 YFSETQ come from the germline V gene. V lost 4 bases, J lost 3 bases, and 7 bases stayed unmatched. This CDR3 spans 16 amino acids. CDR3 sequence reads: CASSITGGAANEKLFF. In DNA, the CDR3 is TGCGCCAGCAGCATAACAGGGGGCGCAGCTAATGAAAAACTGTTTTTT.

The chain uses TRBV4-3 and TRBJ1-2; D gene unclear. Per the germline V gene, CDR1 is LGHNA and CDR2 is YSLEER. V was cut by 1 base and J by 7 bases, with 10 bases left in between. The CDR3 contains 13 residues. CDR3 sequence: CASSQVGTPGYTF. CDR3 nucleotide sequence: TGCGCCAGCAGCCAAGTGGGCACCCCTGGCTACACCTTC.

This rearrangement joins TRBV18 to TRBJ2-7, with no clear D. This CDR3 has 13 amino acids. Deletions cut 6 bases from V and 4 bases from J, with 13 bases between. Germline CDR1 KGHSH, CDR2 LQKENI. The CDR3 region is CASSADGFYEQYF. In nucleotides, the CDR3 is TGTGCCAGCTCCGCGGACGGATTTTACGAGCAGTACTTC. Full variable domain (outside the CDR3, taken from reference TRBV18 and TRBJ2-7): NAGVMQNPRHLVRRRGQEARLRCSPMKGHSHVYWYRQLPEEGLKFMVYLQKENIIDESGMPKERFSAEFPKEGPSILRIQQVVRGDSAAYFCASSADGFYEQYFGPGTRLTVT.

This chain connects TRBV4-3 to TRBJ2-4; D call uncertain. Looked up from germline, CDR1 is LGHNA and CDR2 is YSLEER. Trimming stripped 0 bases from V and 2 bases from J, with 14 bases between. The CDR3 covers 17 residues. The CDR3 reads CASSQEVLGSTKNIQYF. Here the CDR3 DNA reads TGCGCCAGCAGCCAAGAGGTTTTAGGGTCAACCAAAAACATTCAGTACTTC.

In regard to this clone: The sample has other DNA sequences that encode this CDR3 too. The chain uses TRBV27 and TRBJ1-5; D is ambiguous. Germline values: CDR1 MNHEY, CDR2 SMNVEV (reference sequence). The CDR3 is made up of 11 amino acids. V lost 3 bases and J lost 6, with 3 bases in between. CDR3 region: CASSFGQPQHF. CDR3 nucleotides: TGTGCCAGCAGTTTCGGTCAGCCCCAGCATTTT.

This clone occurred once. V and J are TRBV19 and TRBJ2-4; TRBD1 matches at 8 bases. CDR1 and CDR2 from the germline V gene are LNHDA and SQIVND (reference sequence). The CDR3 is 15 amino acids. The V gene end was trimmed by 1 base and the J gene end by 7 bases; junction bases not matched to a gene: 6. The CDR3: CASSIALGQGNIQYF. The CDR3 DNA reads as TGTGCCAGTAGTATAGCCCTAGGACAGGGTAACATTCAGTACTTC.

Concerning this clone: This sample includes further DNA sequences coding for the same CDR3. The chain employs TRBV28 and TRBJ2-3; 8 nucleotides align to TRBD1. CDR1 is MDHEN, CDR2 SYDVKM, per germline. This CDR3 comprises 15 residues. The ends lost 4 bases at V and 6 bases at J; junction bases unmatched: 9. Here the CDR3 DNA reads TGTGCCAGCAGTTCCCCCGGACAGGGAGCCGATACGCAGTATTTT. Translating gives CASSSPGQGADTQYF. Filled out from reference TRBV28 and TRBJ2-3, the complete variable domain reads DVKVTQSSRYLVKRTGEKVFLECVQDMDHENMFWYRQDPGLGLRLIYFSYDVKMKEKGDIPEGYSVSREKKERFSLILESASTNQTSMYLCASSSPGQGADTQYFGPGTRLTVL.

The CDR3 bases are TGTGCCAGCAGCCGGGGGATTAACACTGAAGCTTTCTTT. It encodes CASSRGINTEAFF. V and J are TRBV5-4 and TRBJ1-1; TRBD1 is a possible D gene (5 bases). The V and J ends lost 4 bases and 2 bases respectively, with 9 bases between them. CDR3 length equals 13 residues. CDR1 SGHNT and CDR2 YYREEE come from the germline V gene (reference sequence).

This clone was seen a single time. J is TRBJ2-7 and V is TRBV6-6; D possibly matches TRBD1 or TRBD2 (5 bases each). The V and J ends lost 6 bases and 0 bases respectively, with 12 bases between them. The CDR3 runs 14 residues. The V gene's germline CDR1 is MNHNY and CDR2 SVGAGI (reference sequence). CDR3 coding DNA: TGTGCCAGCAGGCCCGCAGGGAGCTCCTACGAGCAGTACTTC. It specifies CASRPAGSSYEQYF.

This chain uses TRBV4-2 with TRBJ2-3; 10 nucleotides align to TRBD1. Looked up from germline, CDR1 is LGHNA and CDR2 is YNFKEQ. The CDR3 runs 16 residues. Trimming removed 0 bases from V and 6 bases from J; junction bases left unmatched: 6. The CDR3 spells CASSQDGTGVVDTQYF. CDR3 nucleotides: TGTGCCAGCAGCCAAGATGGGACAGGGGTTGTCGATACGCAGTATTTT.

The chain carries TRBV6-5 and TRBJ2-7; 11 bases align to TRBD2. Germline V gene data show CDR1 as MNHEY and CDR2 as SVGAGI. The CDR3 runs to 14 residues. Trimming cost V 7 bases and J 6 bases; bases outside gene matches: 8. As DNA, the CDR3 is TGTGCCAGCACTCGCCTAGCGGGGGGTTTCGAGCAGTACTTC. Protein sequence: CASTRLAGGFEQYF.

This clone appeared a single time. The V and J genes are TRBV4-1 and TRBJ2-5; TRBD2 agrees at 9 bases. The CDR3 is 13 residues long. Germline trimming cut 5 bases from V and 5 bases from J; bases unmatched to any gene: 3. CDR1 is MGHRA, CDR2 YSYEKL, per germline. Here the CDR3 reads CASSSSGIETQYF. The CDR3 DNA is TGCGCCAGCAGCTCTAGCGGGATTGAGACCCAGTACTTC.

The chain joins TRBV7-9 to TRBJ1-1, with D uncertain. The CDR3 sequence is 14 residues long. Germline values: CDR1 SEHNR, CDR2 FQNEAQ (reference sequence). Deletions cut 1 base from V and 4 bases from J, with 10 bases between. The CDR3 loop is CASSLDAIVTEAFF. The CDR3 DNA is TGTGCCAGCAGCTTAGATGCGATTGTCACTGAAGCTTTCTTT. Variable domain in full (rest from reference TRBV7-9 and TRBJ1-1): DTGVSQNPRHKITKRGQNVTFRCDPISEHNRLYWYRQTLGQGPEFLTYFQNEAQLEKSRLLSDRFSAERPKGSFSTLEIQRTEQGDSAMYLCASSLDAIVTEAFFGQGTRLTVV.

The rearrangement links TRBV6-1 to TRBJ2-7; D tentatively reads TRBD1 or TRBD2 (5 bases each). V lost 4 bases to trimming and J lost 0 bases, with 16 bases between them. Germline-derived CDR1 and CDR2 are MNHNS and SASEGT. This CDR3 spans 16 amino acids. CDR3 residues: CASSAAGTPSSYEQYF. The CDR3 DNA sequence: TGTGCCAGCAGTGCCGCCGGGACCCCAAGCTCCTACGAGCAGTACTTC.

This rearrangement joins TRBV30 to TRBJ1-2; no definite D call. The CDR3 runs 12 residues. V lost 3 bases to trimming and J lost 5 bases, with 10 bases between them. The V gene's germline CDR1 is GTSNPN and CDR2 SVGIG (reference sequence). The chain's CDR3 is CAWRVPPYGYTF. CDR3 in DNA: TGTGCCTGGAGAGTCCCCCCTTATGGCTACACCTTC.

Points on this clone: Other nucleotide sequences from this sample produce the same CDR3. The CDR3 here is CASSRTGTYEQYF. The CDR3 DNA reads as TGTGCCAGCAGTCGCACAGGGACCTACGAGCAGTACTTC. The chain recombines TRBV6-5 with TRBJ2-7; D might be TRBD1 (6 bases). The CDR3 is 13 amino acids. V lost 5 bases and J 2 bases, leaving 10 bases between the germline ends. The germline CDR1 and CDR2 sequences are MNHEY and SVGAGI.

There are many counts of this clone. V usage is TRBV9 and J usage is TRBJ2-3, with D maybe TRBD2 (6 bases). This CDR3 is built from 15 residues. From germline, CDR1 is SGDLS and CDR2 YYNGEE. V was shortened by 0 bases and J by 3 bases, with 11 bases between the two germline ends. The CDR3 protein is CASSVGIAVTDTQYF. CDR3 bases: TGTGCCAGCAGCGTAGGAATAGCGGTAACAGATACGCAGTATTTT.

The gene calls are TRBV10-2 and TRBJ2-7; D unclear. The germline V gene has CDR1 WSHSY and CDR2 SAAADI. CDR3 length: 12 residues. The germline V and J ends were trimmed by 5 bases and 0 bases, with 5 bases remaining between them. The CDR3, as DNA: TGCGCCAGCAGTCGGGCCTCCTACGAGCAGTACTTC. Translation gives CASSRASYEQYF.

The chain employs TRBV5-6 and TRBJ1-1; tentative D call: TRBD1 (5 bases). The germline gives CDR1 SGHDT, CDR2 YYEEEE. The V end was cut by 2 bases, the J end by 2 bases, with 13 bases between. This CDR3 has 15 residues. The CDR3 region is CASSFNSGKNTEAFF. CDR3 coding DNA: TGTGCCAGCAGCTTCAATTCAGGGAAAAACACTGAAGCTTTCTTT.

The J gene is TRBJ1-2, the V gene TRBV27, with D maybe TRBD1 (6 bases). CDR3 length: 13 amino acids. CDR1 and CDR2 (germline): MNHEY, SMNVEV (reference sequence). V was pared by 3 bases and J by 4 bases, with 9 bases between. This CDR3 is CASSFTGFYGYTF. The CDR3 coding sequence is TGTGCCAGCAGTTTCACAGGGTTCTATGGCTACACCTTC.

V is TRBV28 and J is TRBJ1-6, with 8 positions matching TRBD1. CDR3 length: 18 residues. CDR1 and CDR2 from the germline V gene are MDHEN and SYDVKM. The J segment lost 0 bases and the V segment lost 5 bases, leaving 9 bases of the junction unmatched. CDR3 coding DNA: TGTGCCAGCAGTCGGGGGCGGACAGGGCTCTCCTATAATTCACCCCTCCACTTT. Translated: CASSRGRTGLSYNSPLHF.

The chain is built from TRBV4-1 and TRBJ1-6; D not certain. This CDR3 spans 16 amino acids. Germline V CDR1 and CDR2: MGHRA, YSYEKL. V lost 0 bases, J lost 7 bases, and 13 bases lay in between. CDR3 sequence (DNA): TGCGCCAGCAGCCAAGATTCTGGGATCCGGAATTCACCCCTCCACTTT. It specifies CASSQDSGIRNSPLHF.

In this sample, this clone turned up once. The rearrangement links TRBV11-3 to TRBJ2-3, with 9 bases matching TRBD2. Germline assignment: CDR1 SGHNT and CDR2 YENEEA. Trimming took 4 bases from V and 4 from J; bases not matched to a gene: 3. The length of the CDR3 is 14 residues. CDR3 sequence reads: CASSSGTSPDTQYF. Written as DNA, the CDR3 is TGTGCCAGCAGCTCCGGGACTAGCCCAGATACGCAGTATTTT.

J is TRBJ2-2 and V is TRBV19; 12 bases align to TRBD2. Trimming took 8 bases from V and 7 from J; bases not matched to a gene: 11. Germline V gene lookup returns CDR1 LNHDA and CDR2 SQIVND (reference sequence). The CDR3 runs 16 residues. Here the CDR3 DNA reads TGTGCCAGTCTGCCTAGCGGGAGGGCCGAAGTCGGGGAGCTGTTTTTT. Protein product: CASLPSGRAEVGELFF.

About this clone: Other DNA sequences of this sample code for an identical CDR3. The rearrangement links TRBV4-3 to TRBJ2-7, with 8 bases identical to TRBD2. CDR3 size: 14 residues. The germline gives CDR1 LGHNA, CDR2 YSLEER. With 0 bases clipped from V and 4 bases from J, the junction kept 2 bases outside the gene matches. In DNA form, the CDR3 reads TGCGCCAGCAGCCAAGAAGCGGGAGCTTACGAGCAGTACTTC. Encoded protein: CASSQEAGAYEQYF.